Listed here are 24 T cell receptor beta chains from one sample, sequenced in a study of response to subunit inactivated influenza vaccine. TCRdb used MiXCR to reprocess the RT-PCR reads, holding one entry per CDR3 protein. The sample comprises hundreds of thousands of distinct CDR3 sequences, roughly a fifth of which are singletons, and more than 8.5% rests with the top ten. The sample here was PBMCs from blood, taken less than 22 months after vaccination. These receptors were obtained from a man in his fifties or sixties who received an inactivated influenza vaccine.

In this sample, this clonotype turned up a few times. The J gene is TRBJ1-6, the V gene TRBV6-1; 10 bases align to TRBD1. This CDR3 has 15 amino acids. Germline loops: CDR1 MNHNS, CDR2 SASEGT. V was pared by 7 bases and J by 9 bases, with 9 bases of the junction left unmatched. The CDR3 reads CASTRRDRGLSPLHF. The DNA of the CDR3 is TGTGCCAGCACTCGACGAGACAGGGGGCTTTCACCCCTCCACTTT.

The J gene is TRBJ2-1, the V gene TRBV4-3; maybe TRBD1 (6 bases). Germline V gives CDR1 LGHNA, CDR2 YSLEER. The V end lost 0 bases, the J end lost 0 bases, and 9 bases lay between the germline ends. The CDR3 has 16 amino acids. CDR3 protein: CASSQDRGSSYNEQFF. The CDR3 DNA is TGCGCCAGCAGCCAAGATAGGGGGAGCTCCTACAATGAGCAGTTCTTC.

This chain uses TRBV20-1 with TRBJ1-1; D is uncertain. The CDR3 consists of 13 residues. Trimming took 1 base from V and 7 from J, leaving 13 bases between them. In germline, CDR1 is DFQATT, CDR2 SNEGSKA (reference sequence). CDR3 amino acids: CSARAPSTGEAFF. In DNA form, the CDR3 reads TGCAGTGCTAGAGCACCGTCTACTGGTGAAGCTTTCTTT.

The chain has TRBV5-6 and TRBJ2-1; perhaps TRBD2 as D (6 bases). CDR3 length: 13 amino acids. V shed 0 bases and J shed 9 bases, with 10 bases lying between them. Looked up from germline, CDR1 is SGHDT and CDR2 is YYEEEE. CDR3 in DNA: TGTGCCAGCAGCTTGGCCGGGGGTACTGAGCAGTTCTTC. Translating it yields CASSLAGGTEQFF.

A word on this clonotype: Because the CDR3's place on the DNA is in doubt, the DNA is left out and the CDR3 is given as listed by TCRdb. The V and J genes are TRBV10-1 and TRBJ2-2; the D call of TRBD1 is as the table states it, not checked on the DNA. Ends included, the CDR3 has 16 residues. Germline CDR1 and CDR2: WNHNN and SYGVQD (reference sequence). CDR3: CASRVRDRGSPGSCFF.

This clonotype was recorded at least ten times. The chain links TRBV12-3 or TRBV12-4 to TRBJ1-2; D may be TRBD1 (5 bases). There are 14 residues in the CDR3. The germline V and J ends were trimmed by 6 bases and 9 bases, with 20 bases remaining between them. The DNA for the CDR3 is TGTGCCAGCAGCCCCGCGGACGGGGGTTTTCGCTACACCTTC. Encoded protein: CASSPADGGFRYTF.

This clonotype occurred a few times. The CDR3 spells CASSFVLTGELFF. CDR3 bases: TGTGCCAGCAGTTTCGTCCTAACCGGGGAGCTGTTTTTT. V is TRBV12-3 or TRBV12-4 and J is TRBJ2-2; D remains unclear. V lost 3 bases and J lost 5, with 7 bases in between. CDR3 length equals 13 residues.

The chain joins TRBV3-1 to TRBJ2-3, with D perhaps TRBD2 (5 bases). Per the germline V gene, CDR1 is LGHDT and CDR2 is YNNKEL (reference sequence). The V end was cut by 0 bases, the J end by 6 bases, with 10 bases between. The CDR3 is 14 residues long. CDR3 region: CASSQDVGMDTQYF. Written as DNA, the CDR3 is TGTGCCAGCAGCCAAGATGTCGGGATGGATACGCAGTATTTT.

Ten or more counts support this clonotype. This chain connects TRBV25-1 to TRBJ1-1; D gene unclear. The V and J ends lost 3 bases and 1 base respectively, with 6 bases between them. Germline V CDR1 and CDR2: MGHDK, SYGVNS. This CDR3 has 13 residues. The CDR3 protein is CASSEYGNTEAFF. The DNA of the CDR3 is TGTGCCAGCAGTGAGTACGGGAACACTGAAGCTTTCTTT.

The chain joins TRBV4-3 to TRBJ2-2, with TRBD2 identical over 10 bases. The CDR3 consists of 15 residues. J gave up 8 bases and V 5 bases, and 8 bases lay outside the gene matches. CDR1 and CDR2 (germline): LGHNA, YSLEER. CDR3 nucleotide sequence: TGCGCCAGCAGCGCTAGCGGGAGCCTCAGAGGGGAGCTGTTTTTT. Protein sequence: CASSASGSLRGELFF.

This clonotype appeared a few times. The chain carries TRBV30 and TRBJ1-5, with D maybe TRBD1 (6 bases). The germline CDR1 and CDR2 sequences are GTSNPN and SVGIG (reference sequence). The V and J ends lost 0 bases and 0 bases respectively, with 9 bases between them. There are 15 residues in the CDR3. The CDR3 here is CAWSVGGPSNQPQHF. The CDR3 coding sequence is TGTGCCTGGAGTGTAGGGGGTCCTAGCAATCAGCCCCAGCATTTT.

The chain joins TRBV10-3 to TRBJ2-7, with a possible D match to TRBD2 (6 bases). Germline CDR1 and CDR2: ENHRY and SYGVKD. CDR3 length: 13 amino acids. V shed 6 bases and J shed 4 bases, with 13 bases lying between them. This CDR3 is CAIRRDSVYEQYF. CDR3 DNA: TGTGCCATCAGAAGGGACTCCGTATACGAGCAGTACTTC.

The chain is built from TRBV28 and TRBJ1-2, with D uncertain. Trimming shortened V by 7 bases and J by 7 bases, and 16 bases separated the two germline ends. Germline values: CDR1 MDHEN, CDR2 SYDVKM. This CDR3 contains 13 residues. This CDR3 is CASNLEQLAGYTF. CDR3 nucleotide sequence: TGTGCCAGCAATTTGGAGCAACTTGCTGGCTACACCTTC.

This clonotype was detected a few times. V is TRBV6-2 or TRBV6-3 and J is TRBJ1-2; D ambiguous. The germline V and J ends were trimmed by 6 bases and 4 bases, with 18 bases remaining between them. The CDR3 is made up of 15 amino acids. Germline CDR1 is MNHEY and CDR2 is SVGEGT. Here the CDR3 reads CASRPFADISYGYTF. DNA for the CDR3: TGTGCCAGCAGGCCGTTTGCCGATATCAGCTATGGCTACACCTTC.

The CDR3 loop reads CASSGTSGRTGELFF. The CDR3 nucleotides are TGCGCCAGCAGCGGCACTAGCGGGAGAACCGGGGAGCTGTTTTTT. The rearrangement joins TRBV5-1 to TRBJ2-2; 11 bases line up with TRBD2. Trimming at V came to 4 bases and at J to 5 bases, leaving 4 bases not matched to a gene. This CDR3 spans 15 amino acids. The V gene's germline CDR1 is SGHRS and CDR2 YFSETQ.

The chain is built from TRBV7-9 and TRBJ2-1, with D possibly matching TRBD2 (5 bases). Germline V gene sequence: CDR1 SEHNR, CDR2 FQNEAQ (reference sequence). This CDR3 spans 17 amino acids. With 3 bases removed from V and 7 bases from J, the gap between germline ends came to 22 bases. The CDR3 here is CASSFPSTRSWENEQFF. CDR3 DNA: TGTGCCAGCAGCTTCCCTTCGACGCGTTCCTGGGAGAATGAGCAGTTCTTC.

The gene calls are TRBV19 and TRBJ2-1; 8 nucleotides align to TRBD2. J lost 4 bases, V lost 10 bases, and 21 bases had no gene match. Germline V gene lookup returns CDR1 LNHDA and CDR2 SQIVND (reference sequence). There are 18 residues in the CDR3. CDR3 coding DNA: TGTGCCAAACCTGAGCAGGGTCCGAAGCGGGGGCCTTACAATGAGCAGTTCTTC. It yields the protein CAKPEQGPKRGPYNEQFF. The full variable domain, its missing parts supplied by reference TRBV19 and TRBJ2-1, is DGGITQSPKYLFRKEGQNVTLSCEQNLNHDAMYWYRQDPGQGLRLIYYSQIVNDFQKGDIAEGYSVSREKKESFPLTVTSAQKNPTAFYLCAKPEQGPKRGPYNEQFFGPGTRLTVL.

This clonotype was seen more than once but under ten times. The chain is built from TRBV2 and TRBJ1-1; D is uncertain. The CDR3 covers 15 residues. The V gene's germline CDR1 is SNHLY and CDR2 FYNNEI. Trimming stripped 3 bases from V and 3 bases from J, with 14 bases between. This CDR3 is CASSDWGSEHTEAFF. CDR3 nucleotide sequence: TGTGCCAGCAGTGATTGGGGATCCGAGCACACTGAAGCTTTCTTT.

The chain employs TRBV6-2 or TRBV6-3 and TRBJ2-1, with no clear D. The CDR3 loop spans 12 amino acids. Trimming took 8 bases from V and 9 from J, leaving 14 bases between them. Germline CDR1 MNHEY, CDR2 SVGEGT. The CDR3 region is CASGLDAGEQFF. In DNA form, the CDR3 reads TGTGCCAGCGGTTTGGATGCCGGTGAGCAGTTCTTC.

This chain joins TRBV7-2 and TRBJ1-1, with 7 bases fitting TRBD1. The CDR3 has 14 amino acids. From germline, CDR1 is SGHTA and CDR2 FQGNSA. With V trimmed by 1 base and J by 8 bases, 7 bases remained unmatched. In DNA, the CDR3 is TGTGCCAGCAGCTTAGGTCACAGGGGCGACGAAGCTTTCTTT. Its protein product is CASSLGHRGDEAFF.

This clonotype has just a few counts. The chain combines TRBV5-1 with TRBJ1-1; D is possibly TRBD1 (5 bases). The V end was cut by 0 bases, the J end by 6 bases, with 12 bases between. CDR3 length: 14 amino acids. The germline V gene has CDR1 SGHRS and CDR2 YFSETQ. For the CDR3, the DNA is TGCGCCAGCAGCTTGGAGGCAGGGCGCCCTGAAGCTTTCTTT. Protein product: CASSLEAGRPEAFF.

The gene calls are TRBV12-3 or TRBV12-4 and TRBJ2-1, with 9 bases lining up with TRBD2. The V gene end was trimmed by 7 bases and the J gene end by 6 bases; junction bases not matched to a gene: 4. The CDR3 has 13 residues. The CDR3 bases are TGTGCCAGCAACCTAGCGGGGCTCAATGAGCAGTTCTTC. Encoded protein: CASNLAGLNEQFF.

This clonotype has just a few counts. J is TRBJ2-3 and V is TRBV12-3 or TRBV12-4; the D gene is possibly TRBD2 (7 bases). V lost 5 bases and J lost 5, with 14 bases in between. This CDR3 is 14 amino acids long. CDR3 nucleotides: TGTGCCAGCAGTACAAGGGGGGGACAAGATACGCAGTATTTT. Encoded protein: CASSTRGGQDTQYF.

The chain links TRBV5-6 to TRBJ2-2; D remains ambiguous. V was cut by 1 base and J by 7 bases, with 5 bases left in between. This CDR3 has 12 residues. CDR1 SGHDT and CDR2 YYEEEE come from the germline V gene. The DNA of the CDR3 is TGTGCCAGCAGCTTGTGGAACGGGGAGCTGTTTTTT. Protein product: CASSLWNGELFF.